This T cell receptor beta chain was identified during a study of cytomegalovirus exposure and HLA in healthy donors. Study-level findings and limits: In a later analysis, TCR beta V- and J-gene trimming showed a link to a missense DCLRE1C variant. Immune exposure data for these donors was limited to CMV serostatus.

With 60 Vbeta and 13 Jbeta primers, the PCR was carried out. The repertoire was sequenced with immunoSEQ multiplex PCR; TCRdb's copy has only in-frame clones and lacks some. The data contain 200,000 or so clones, 65% to 85% of them seen just once; the ten biggest clones take up approximately 1.5%. The V gene's germline CDR1 is LGHNT and CDR2 FRNRAP. V dropped 7 bases and J dropped 6; count of bases not matched to a gene: 12. CDR3 size: 16 residues. Healthy people donating bone marrow made up the donors. In this sample, this clone turned up once. Its antigen is not known. The sequenced sample consisted of PBMCs. V and J are TRBV12-5 and TRBJ2-3; 11 bases are a match to TRBD2. The clonotype comes from a man aged 50-59 years in good health and CMV-seronegative. CDR3 coding DNA: TGTGCTAGTGACCTACCCGGACTAGCGGGTCGGGATACGCAGTATTTT. Translated: CASDLPGLAGRDTQYF.